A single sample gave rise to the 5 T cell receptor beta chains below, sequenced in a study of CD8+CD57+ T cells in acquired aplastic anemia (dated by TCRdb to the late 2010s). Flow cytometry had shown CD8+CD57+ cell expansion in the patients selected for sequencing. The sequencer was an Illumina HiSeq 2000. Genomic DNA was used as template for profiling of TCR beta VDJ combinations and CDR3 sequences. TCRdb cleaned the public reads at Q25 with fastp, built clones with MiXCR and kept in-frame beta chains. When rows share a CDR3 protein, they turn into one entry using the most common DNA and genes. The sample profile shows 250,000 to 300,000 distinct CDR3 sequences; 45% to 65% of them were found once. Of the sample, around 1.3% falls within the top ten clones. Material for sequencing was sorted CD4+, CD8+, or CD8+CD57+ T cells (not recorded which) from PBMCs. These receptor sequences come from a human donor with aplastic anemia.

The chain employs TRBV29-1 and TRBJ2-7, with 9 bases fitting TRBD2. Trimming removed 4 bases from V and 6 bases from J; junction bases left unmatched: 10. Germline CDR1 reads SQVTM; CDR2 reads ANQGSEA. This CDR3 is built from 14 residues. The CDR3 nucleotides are TGCAGCGTTGGGTCTAGCGGGGAGTTGAGCGAGCAGTACTTC. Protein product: CSVGSSGELSEQYF.

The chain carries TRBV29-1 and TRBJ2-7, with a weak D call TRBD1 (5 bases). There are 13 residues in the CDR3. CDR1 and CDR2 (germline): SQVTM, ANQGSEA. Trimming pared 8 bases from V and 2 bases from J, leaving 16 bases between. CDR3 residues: CSLFSGLTYEQYF. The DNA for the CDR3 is TGCAGCTTGTTCTCAGGGCTTACCTACGAGCAGTACTTC.

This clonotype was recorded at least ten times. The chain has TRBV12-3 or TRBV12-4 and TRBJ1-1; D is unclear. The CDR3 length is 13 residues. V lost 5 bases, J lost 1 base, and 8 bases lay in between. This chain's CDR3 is CASSLRQNTEAFF. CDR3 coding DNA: TGTGCCAGCAGTCTTCGACAGAACACTGAAGCTTTCTTT.

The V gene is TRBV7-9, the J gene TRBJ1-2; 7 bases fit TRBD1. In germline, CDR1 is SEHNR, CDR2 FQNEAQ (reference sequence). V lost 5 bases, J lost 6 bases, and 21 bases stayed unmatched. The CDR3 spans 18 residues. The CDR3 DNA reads TGTGCCAGCAGCGACCCTCGCAGCACAGCGACAGGGCATCATGGCTACACCTTC. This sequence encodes CASSDPRSTATGHHGYTF.

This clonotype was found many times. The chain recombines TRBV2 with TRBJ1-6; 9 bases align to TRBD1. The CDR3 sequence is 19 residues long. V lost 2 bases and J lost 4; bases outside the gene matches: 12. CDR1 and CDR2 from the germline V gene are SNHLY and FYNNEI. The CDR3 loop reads CASSEFTGQGIRYNSPLHF. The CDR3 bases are TGTGCCAGCAGTGAATTTACGGGACAGGGAATAAGGTATAATTCACCCCTCCACTTT.